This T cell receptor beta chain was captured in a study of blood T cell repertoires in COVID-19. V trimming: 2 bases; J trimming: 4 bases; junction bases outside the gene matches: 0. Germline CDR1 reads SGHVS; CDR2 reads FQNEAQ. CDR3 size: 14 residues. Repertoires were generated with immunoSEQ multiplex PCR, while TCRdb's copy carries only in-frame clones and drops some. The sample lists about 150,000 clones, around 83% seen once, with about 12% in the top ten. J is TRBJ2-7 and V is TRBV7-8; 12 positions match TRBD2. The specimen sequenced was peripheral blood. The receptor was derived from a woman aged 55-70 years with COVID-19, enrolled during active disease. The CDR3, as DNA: TGTGCCAGCAGCTTACTAGCGGGAGGGTACGAGCAGTACTTC. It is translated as CASSLLAGGYEQYF.